This TCR beta chain was identified during a study of T cells in Graves' hyperthyroidism and ophthalmopathy. RNA transcripts were the template for amplifying TCR beta CDR3 regions. The HTBI primer set drove a first-round RT-PCR of the TCR CDR3. MiXCR, applied by TCRdb to the multiplex PCR reads, yields one record per CDR3 protein. The table lists hundreds of thousands of distinct CDR3 sequences, roughly 14% of them singletons, with around 4.5% in the top ten. Points on this clonotype: Its antigen is not known.

Clinicians diagnosed patients from clinical symptoms, serum thyroxine and TRAb, thyroid ultrasound and orbital computed tomography. General observations from the study: Expanded thyroid clonotypes (above 0.001) were mostly also found in blood. Ophthalmopathy prediction by the model preceded onset by a median about 6 months.

CDR1 and CDR2 from the germline V gene are MNHEY and SVGEGT. Germline trimming cut 3 bases from V and 0 bases from J; bases unmatched to any gene: 7. This CDR3 region has 17 residues. The sequencing sample was made of blood. The chain combines TRBV6-2 or TRBV6-3 with TRBJ2-7, with 11 bases that match TRBD1. This clonotype was sampled from a woman aged 40-49 years with Graves' ophthalmopathy. Here the CDR3 DNA reads TGTGCCAGCAGTTATCGGACAGGGGGCTGGAGCTCCTACGAGCAGTACTTC. Protein sequence: CASSYRTGGWSSYEQYF.